The 26 T cell receptor beta chains listed next were all sequenced from one sample in a study of CD8 T cells in ankylosing spondylitis. General study results and limits: Within ankylosing spondylitis blood, a TCR beta motif made up of under 10 highly homologous variants appeared to be characteristic.

Their recognized antigens are unknown. One entry per CDR3 protein results from TCRdb running MiXCR on the 5' RACE reads. The sample gives hundreds of thousands of distinct CDR3 sequences, around 26% of which show up once; roughly 0.9% is in the top ten. Input material: blood, either unsorted or a sorted T cell fraction (not recorded which). The receptors originated from a male donor with ankylosing spondylitis.

This clonotype has at least ten counts. The chain employs TRBV12-3 or TRBV12-4 and TRBJ2-1, with 7 bases aligning to TRBD2. V was pared by 6 bases and J by 5 bases, with 10 bases of the junction left unmatched. The length of the CDR3 is 15 residues. As DNA, the CDR3 is TGTGCCAGCAGCCCCGGGGTAGCGGGTAACAATGAGCAGTTCTTC. Its protein is CASSPGVAGNNEQFF.

This clonotype was seen at least ten times. The rearrangement joins TRBV27 to TRBJ2-1; possibly TRBD2 for D (7 bases). The germline gives CDR1 MNHEY, CDR2 SMNVEV (reference sequence). This CDR3 is built from 16 residues. The V and J ends lost 6 bases and 6 bases respectively, with 21 bases between them. The CDR3 protein is CASRSYQGRALNEQFF. The CDR3 coding sequence is TGTGCCAGCAGGAGTTACCAGGGGAGGGCGCTCAATGAGCAGTTCTTC.

CDR3 nucleotide sequence: TGTGCCAGCAGCCCGCGCTTCCCGGGACAGGGGGCAGATACGCAGTATTTT. It encodes CASSPRFPGQGADTQYF. The chain carries TRBV11-2 and TRBJ2-3; 11 nucleotides align to TRBD1. After removal of 5 bases from V and 4 bases from J, the junction contained 11 bases not matched to a gene. The CDR3 is 17 amino acids. The germline V gene encodes CDR1 SGHAT and CDR2 FQNNGV.

The chain carries TRBV2 and TRBJ2-3, with 9 bases lining up with TRBD2. V gave up 4 bases and J gave up 1 base; unmatched junction bases: 12. Germline CDR1 and CDR2: SNHLY and FYNNEI. This CDR3 is built from 18 residues. The CDR3 region has the DNA TGTGCCAGCAGTGCCCTAAGGACTAGCGCTCTCGGCACAGATACGCAGTATTTT. Its translation is CASSALRTSALGTDTQYF.

There are a few counts of this clonotype. This sequence joins TRBV20-1 and TRBJ1-5, with D unresolved. This CDR3 region has 14 residues. CDR1 and CDR2 from the germline V gene are DFQATT and SNEGSKA (reference sequence). The V gene lost 5 bases and the J gene lost 1 base, with 12 bases spanning the gap. Written as DNA, the CDR3 is TGCAGTGCTTCCGGACCGCTGAGCAATCAGCCCCAGCATTTT. The encoded protein is CSASGPLSNQPQHF.

This chain uses TRBV20-1 with TRBJ1-6, with 7 bases aligning to TRBD1. The CDR3 extends over 16 amino acids. Germline V CDR1 and CDR2: DFQATT, SNEGSKA (reference sequence). Trimming took 5 bases from V and 5 from J; bases not matched to a gene: 12. For the CDR3, the DNA is TGCAGTGCTCCAGGGGGGGAATGGGATAATAATTCACCCCTCCACTTT. Protein: CSAPGGEWDNNSPLHF.

V usage is TRBV19 and J usage is TRBJ2-2, with D hard to call. The CDR3 extends over 16 amino acids. V was pared by 4 bases and J by 2 bases, with 14 bases between. Germline V gene data show CDR1 as LNHDA and CDR2 as SQIVND (reference sequence). Written as DNA, the CDR3 is TGTGCCAGTAGTAGTCGCCCGGGTCTAAACACCGGGGAGCTGTTTTTT. Its translation: CASSSRPGLNTGELFF.

V and J are TRBV5-6 and TRBJ1-1; D is perhaps TRBD1 (5 bases). Between the trimmed V and J ends, which lost 4 bases and 0 bases, there was a span of 13 bases. The germline V gene encodes CDR1 SGHDT and CDR2 YYEEEE. CDR3 length: 15 residues. CDR3 sequence: CASSPEWGLNTEAFF. CDR3 in DNA: TGTGCCAGCAGCCCCGAATGGGGGTTGAACACTGAAGCTTTCTTT.

This clonotype was observed a few times. The chain is built from TRBV7-2 and TRBJ1-5; D perhaps matches TRBD1 (5 bases). V was shortened by 1 base and J by 6 bases, with 13 bases between the two germline ends. This CDR3 spans 15 amino acids. Per germline, CDR1 SGHTA and CDR2 FQGNSA. The DNA of the CDR3 is TGTGCCAGCAGCTTAGTAGGGCAGGGATCTCAGCCCCAGCATTTT. Protein product: CASSLVGQGSQPQHF. Looking up the rest from reference TRBV7-2 and TRBJ1-5 gives the full variable domain: GAGVSQSPSNKVTEKGKDVELRCDPISGHTALYWYRQSLGQGLEFLIYFQGNSAPDKSGLPSDRFSAERTGGSVSTLTIQRTQQEDSAVYLCASSLVGQGSQPQHFGDGTRLSIL.

This clonotype was counted between two and nine times. This sequence joins TRBV5-1 and TRBJ2-2; a weak D match, TRBD2 (5 bases). CDR3 length: 14 residues. Trimming stripped 5 bases from V and 5 bases from J, with 13 bases between. Germline CDR1 and CDR2: SGHRS and YFSETQ. The CDR3 bases are TGCGCCAGCAGTCAACCCGGGGAAACCGGGGAGCTGTTTTTT. Translated, it gives CASSQPGETGELFF. Based on the CDR3 plus reference TRBV5-1 and TRBJ2-2, the full variable domain is KAGVTQTPRYLIKTRGQQVTLSCSPISGHRSVSWYQQTPGQGLQFLFEYFSETQRNKGNFPGRFSGRQFSNSRSEMNVSTLELGDSALYLCASSQPGETGELFFGEGSRLTVL.

The CDR3 sequence: CSAPHWGRGQETQYF. In DNA form, the CDR3 reads TGCAGTGCTCCACACTGGGGGCGCGGGCAAGAGACCCAGTACTTC. The chain carries TRBV20-1 and TRBJ2-5; D may be TRBD1 (6 bases). The CDR3 totals 15 residues. The V gene lost 5 bases and the J gene lost 2 bases, with 18 bases spanning the gap. Germline assignment: CDR1 DFQATT and CDR2 SNEGSKA (reference sequence).

The V and J genes are TRBV20-1 and TRBJ2-3; a possible D gene is TRBD1 (6 bases). Germline-derived CDR1 and CDR2 are DFQATT and SNEGSKA (reference sequence). This CDR3 is built from 17 residues. V dropped 1 base and J dropped 0 bases, with 17 bases sitting between them. CDR3 in DNA: TGCAGTGCTAGAGGACAGGCTTCCCCCTCTAGCACAGATACGCAGTATTTT. The encoded protein is CSARGQASPSSTDTQYF.

This chain uses TRBV24-1 with TRBJ1-5, with D possibly being TRBD1 (5 bases). This CDR3 is built from 12 residues. Deletions cut 4 bases from V and 6 bases from J, with 6 bases between. Per germline, CDR1 KGHDR and CDR2 SFDVKD. CDR3 DNA sequence: TGTGCCACCAGTGACGGGGGTCAGCCCCAGCATTTT. Its translation: CATSDGGQPQHF.

The chain joins TRBV6-6 to TRBJ1-2, with D possibly TRBD1 on 5 matching bases. The CDR3 has 13 amino acids. The V end lost 6 bases, the J end lost 8 bases, and 16 bases lay between the germline ends. Germline CDR1 and CDR2: MNHNY and SVGAGI (reference sequence). CDR3 protein: CASSADIGGGYTF. CDR3 DNA sequence: TGTGCCAGCAGCGCGGACATTGGAGGAGGCTACACCTTC.

The chain is built from TRBV20-1 and TRBJ1-1; no firm D call. Trimming shortened V by 5 bases and J by 2 bases, and 12 bases separated the two germline ends. Germline-derived CDR1 and CDR2 are DFQATT and SNEGSKA (reference sequence). CDR3 length: 13 residues. This CDR3 is CSAHQTVNTEAFF. In DNA, the CDR3 is TGCAGTGCTCATCAGACCGTAAACACTGAAGCTTTCTTT.

J is TRBJ1-5 and V is TRBV7-9; TRBD1 might be the D (5 bases). The CDR3 loop spans 13 amino acids. Germline V lookup: CDR1 SEHNR, CDR2 FQNEAQ (reference sequence). CDR3 nucleotides: TGTGCTTCAGGGCGGGGGGAAAATCAGCCCCAGCATTTT. Residues: CASGRGENQPQHF. The variable domain in full, with the rest retrieved from reference TRBV7-9 and TRBJ1-5, is DTGVSQNPRHKITKRGQNVTFRCDPISEHNRLYWYRQTLGQGPEFLTYFQNEAQLEKSRLLSDRFSAERPKGSFSTLEIQRTEQGDSAMYLCASGRGENQPQHFGDGTRLSIL.

The chain joins TRBV12-3 or TRBV12-4 to TRBJ1-2, with 11 bases identical to TRBD1. J gave up 7 bases and V 5 bases, and 3 bases lay outside the gene matches. The CDR3 runs to 13 residues. The CDR3 here is CASSPGQGVGYTF. CDR3 nucleotides: TGTGCCAGCAGTCCGGGACAGGGGGTTGGCTACACCTTC.

This clonotype was picked up many times. The V gene is TRBV5-1, the J gene TRBJ1-1; possible D gene TRBD1, 6 bases. CDR3 length equals 14 residues. The germline CDR1 and CDR2 sequences are SGHRS and YFSETQ. V shed 3 bases and J shed 1 base, with 10 bases lying between them. This CDR3 is CASSSTGWNTEAFF. The CDR3 bases are TGCGCCAGCAGCTCGACAGGTTGGAACACTGAAGCTTTCTTT.

The genes are TRBV12-5 and TRBJ2-7, with 12 bases aligning to TRBD2. V shed 4 bases and J 5 bases; nucleotides not matched to a gene: 3. The germline gives CDR1 LGHNT, CDR2 FRNRAP. This CDR3 has 14 residues. Here the CDR3 DNA reads TGTGCTAGTGGTTCCCGACTAGCGGGAGACGAGCAGTACGTC. It specifies CASGSRLAGDEQYV.

The V and J genes are TRBV15 and TRBJ1-2; 9 bases fit TRBD1. From germline, CDR1 is LNHNV and CDR2 YYDKDF (reference sequence). The CDR3 runs to 15 residues. The ends lost 3 bases at V and 3 bases at J; junction bases unmatched: 5. CDR3 DNA sequence: TGTGCCACCAGCAGGGGGACAGGGAAACACTATGGCTACACCTTC. This gives the protein CATSRGTGKHYGYTF.

J is TRBJ1-1 and V is TRBV10-3, with TRBD1 as a possible D gene (5 bases). V lost 5 bases and J 3 bases, leaving 16 bases between the germline ends. In germline, CDR1 is ENHRY, CDR2 SYGVKD. The CDR3 spans 15 residues. For the CDR3, the DNA is TGTGCCATCAGTAAATCAGGGACCGCGGACACTGAAGCTTTCTTT. Protein: CAISKSGTADTEAFF.

This clonotype occurred a few times. This chain uses TRBV20-1 with TRBJ1-5; D unclear. The germline V and J ends were trimmed by 4 bases and 2 bases, with 6 bases remaining between them. Germline CDR1 and CDR2: DFQATT and SNEGSKA (reference sequence). The CDR3 is made up of 12 amino acids. CDR3 nucleotides: TGCAGTGCTACCTCCCGCAATCAGCCCCAGCATTTT. Its translation: CSATSRNQPQHF.

CDR3 nucleotide sequence: TGCGCCAGCAGCCCCACCAATCAACCTGCCCAAGAGACCCAGTACTTC. It specifies CASSPTNQPAQETQYF. J is TRBJ2-5 and V is TRBV5-1, with D unclear. V shed 4 bases and J shed 1 base, with 17 bases lying between them. The CDR3 has 16 amino acids. The germline gives CDR1 SGHRS, CDR2 YFSETQ.

This clonotype came up once. V gene TRBV7-2 combines with J gene TRBJ2-7; TRBD2 is a possible D gene (6 bases). Trimming cost V 2 bases and J 4 bases, with 18 bases left between them. Germline assignment: CDR1 SGHTA and CDR2 FQGNSA. The CDR3 covers 16 residues. The CDR3 loop reads CASSLKWTNGGYEQYF. As DNA, the CDR3 is TGTGCCAGCAGCTTAAAGTGGACTAACGGTGGGTACGAGCAGTACTTC.

The rearrangement uses TRBV7-9 and TRBJ1-5; 9 nucleotides match TRBD1. V lost 5 bases, J lost 6 bases, and 5 bases stayed unmatched. This CDR3 has 14 residues. CDR1 is SEHNR, CDR2 FQNEAQ, per germline (reference sequence). The chain's CDR3 is CASSPDRGRQPQHF. The CDR3 DNA reads as TGTGCCAGCAGCCCGGACAGGGGACGTCAGCCCCAGCATTTT.

The genes are TRBV20-1 and TRBJ2-3; D not resolved. V was clipped by 2 bases and J by 4 bases, with 10 bases between them. The CDR3 runs 13 residues. Germline V gives CDR1 DFQATT, CDR2 SNEGSKA (reference sequence). The CDR3 reads CSARMDFADTQYF. The DNA of the CDR3 is TGCAGTGCTAGAATGGATTTCGCAGATACGCAGTATTTT.